Sequencing of this TCR beta chain was carried out in a study of tumor-infiltrating lymphocytes in oesophageal squamous cell carcinoma. CDR3 length: 15 amino acids. The germline V gene has CDR1 SGHRS and CDR2 YFSETQ. Trimming took 0 bases from V and 8 from J; bases not matched to a gene: 3. Each CDR3 protein is one row after TCRdb ran MiXCR on the PCR reads. Among some 21,000 distinct CDR3 sequences listed, roughly two fifths were seen once. The specimen was esophageal tumor tissue. This TCR derives from a male donor with esophageal squamous cell carcinoma. The J gene is TRBJ2-1, the V gene TRBV5-1; 12 positions agree with TRBD2. The CDR3 here is CASSLGLAGVDEQFF. As DNA, the CDR3 is TGCGCCAGCAGCTTGGGACTAGCGGGGGTGGATGAGCAGTTCTTC.